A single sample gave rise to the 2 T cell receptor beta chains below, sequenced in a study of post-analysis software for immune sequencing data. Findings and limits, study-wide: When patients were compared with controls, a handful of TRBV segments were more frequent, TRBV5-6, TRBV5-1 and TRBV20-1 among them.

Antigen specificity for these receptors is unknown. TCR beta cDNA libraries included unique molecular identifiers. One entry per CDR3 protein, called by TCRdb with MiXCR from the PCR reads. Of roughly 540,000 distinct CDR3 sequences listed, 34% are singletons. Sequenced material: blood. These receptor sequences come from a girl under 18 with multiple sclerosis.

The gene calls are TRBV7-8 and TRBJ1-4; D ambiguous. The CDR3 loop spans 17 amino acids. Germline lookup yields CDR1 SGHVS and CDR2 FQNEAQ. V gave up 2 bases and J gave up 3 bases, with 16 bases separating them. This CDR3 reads CASSLTQQLAPNEKLFF. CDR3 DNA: TGTGCCAGCAGCTTAACGCAACAATTGGCCCCTAATGAAAAACTGTTTTTT.

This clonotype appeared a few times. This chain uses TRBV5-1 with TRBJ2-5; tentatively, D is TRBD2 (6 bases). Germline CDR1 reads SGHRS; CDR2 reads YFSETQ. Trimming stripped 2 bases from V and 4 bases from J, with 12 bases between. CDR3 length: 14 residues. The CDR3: CASSFGLSPETQYF. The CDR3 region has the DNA TGCGCCAGCAGCTTCGGACTAAGCCCAGAGACCCAGTACTTC.